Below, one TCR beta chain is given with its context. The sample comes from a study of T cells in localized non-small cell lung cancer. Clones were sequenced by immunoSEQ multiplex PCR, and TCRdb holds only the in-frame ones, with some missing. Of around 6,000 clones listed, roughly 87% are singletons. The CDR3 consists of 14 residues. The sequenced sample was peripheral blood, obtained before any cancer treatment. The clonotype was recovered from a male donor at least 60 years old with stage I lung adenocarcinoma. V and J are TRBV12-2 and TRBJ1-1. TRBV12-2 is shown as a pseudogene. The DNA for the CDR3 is TGTGCAAGTCGCTTGAGGGGTGAGAACACTGAAGCTTTCTTT. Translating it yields CASRLRGENTEAFF.